What follows are 6 T cell receptor beta chains derived from one specimen sequenced in a study of shared clonotypes between healthy human individuals. Data came from immunoSEQ multiplex PCR; TCRdb stores just in-frame clones and leaves some out. This sample carries about a million clones, about three quarters of them seen once, and the ten largest clones take approximately 1.3%. Sequenced: memory CD4+ T cells sorted from blood. Subset described: CD45RA-negative fraction. These receptors were collected from a man aged 18 to 29 in good health.

This chain connects TRBV2 to TRBJ2-7, with D perhaps TRBD2 (6 bases). V was clipped by 8 bases and J by 5 bases, with 16 bases between them. This CDR3 has 13 amino acids. Germline CDR1 reads SNHLY; CDR2 reads FYNNEI. The CDR3 sequence is CASQGDGSHEQYF. The DNA for the CDR3 is TGTGCCAGCCAAGGGGACGGGAGCCACGAGCAGTACTTC.

The V call is TRBV5-5, the J call TRBJ2-6, with D hard to call. The CDR3 sequence is 16 residues long. Germline CDR1 reads SGHKS; CDR2 reads YYEKEE (reference sequence). Trimming pared 7 bases from V and 0 bases from J, leaving 14 bases between. As DNA, the CDR3 is TGTGCCAGCGCTTCCGGGCCCCACTCTGGGGCCAACGTCCTGACTTTC. As protein: CASASGPHSGANVLTF.

The CDR3 nucleotides are TGTGCCATCAGGGACCGGGCGGGGACCACAGATACGCAGTATTTT. This gives the protein CAIRDRAGTTDTQYF. The V call is TRBV10-3, the J call TRBJ2-3, with D possibly matching TRBD2 (6 bases). V lost 6 bases to trimming and J lost 2 bases, with 15 bases between them. CDR1 ENHRY and CDR2 SYGVKD come from the germline V gene. The length of the CDR3 is 15 residues.

This CDR3 reads CASRPTGVGGYTF. In nucleotides, the CDR3 is TGTGCCAGCAGGCCCACAGGGGTCGGTGGCTACACCTTC. The rearrangement uses TRBV2 and TRBJ1-2, with 7 nucleotides matching TRBD1. The CDR3 is made up of 13 amino acids. V lost 6 bases and J lost 7; bases outside the gene matches: 8. Germline V gives CDR1 SNHLY, CDR2 FYNNEI.

V is TRBV10-2 and J is TRBJ2-6, with no clear D. The V end was cut by 3 bases, the J end by 2 bases, with 8 bases between. CDR1 WSHSY and CDR2 SAAADI come from the germline V gene. There are 15 residues in the CDR3. The CDR3: CASSESKTGANVLTF. In nucleotides, the CDR3 is TGCGCCAGCAGTGAATCGAAAACTGGGGCCAACGTCCTGACTTTC.

In nucleotides, the CDR3 is TGCGCCAGCAGCCAAGGAAATTCACCCCTCCACTTT. Translated, it gives CASSQGNSPLHF. The genes are TRBV5-1 and TRBJ1-6; unclear D gene. Germline loops: CDR1 SGHRS, CDR2 YFSETQ. CDR3 length: 12 amino acids. V lost 4 bases and J 7 bases, leaving 6 bases between the germline ends. Full variable domain (missing parts from reference TRBV5-1 and TRBJ1-6): KAGVTQTPRYLIKTRGQQVTLSCSPISGHRSVSWYQQTPGQGLQFLFEYFSETQRNKGNFPGRFSGRQFSNSRSEMNVSTLELGDSALYLCASSQGNSPLHFGNGTRLTVT.